This T cell receptor beta chain was sequenced during a study of T cells in localized non-small cell lung cancer. Whole-study findings and limits: Longer overall survival was linked to higher blood T cell density. Among the top 100 tumor clones, a median about 60 appeared in adjacent lung. Tumor trailed uninvolved adjacent lung in T cell clonality, which peaked there.

To note about this clone: Its antigen is currently unknown.

Libraries were prepared by immunoSEQ multiplex PCR; TCRdb keeps only in-frame clonotypes and omits some of them. The sample has 25,000 to 30,000 clones, 70% to 90% seen once. The CDR3 consists of 17 residues. In germline, CDR1 is MNHEY, CDR2 SMNVEV (reference sequence). V was clipped by 3 bases and J by 3 bases; unmatched bases: 10. This TCR was sampled from a woman between 18 and 55 years old with stage I lung adenocarcinoma. This sample comprised peripheral blood, obtained before any cancer treatment. The rearrangement uses TRBV27 and TRBJ2-2; 7 bases agree with TRBD1. CDR3 residues: CASSFLLRGSDTGELFF. DNA of the CDR3: TGTGCCAGCAGTTTTTTACTCAGGGGGTCGGACACCGGGGAGCTGTTTTTT.